This T cell receptor (beta chain) was sequenced for a study of blood T cell repertoires in COVID-19. Sequenced by immunoSEQ multiplex PCR; TCRdb stores in-frame clones only, minus some. Here the sample spans some 97,000 clones, more than 85% being singletons. The TCR was taken from a man aged 30 to 39 in a cohort sampled during active COVID-19. Material: peripheral blood.

DNA for the CDR3: TGTGCCAGCAGCAGAGACAGGTCCCCATCGAACACCGGGGAGCTGTTTTTT. Translation gives CASSRDRSPSNTGELFF. The chain carries TRBV21-1 and TRBJ2-2; TRBD1 reflects the table's D call only, with no check against the DNA. TRBV21-1 is termed a pseudogene. The length of the CDR3 is 17 residues.